The source of this T cell receptor beta chain is a study of monozygotic twins with inflammatory bowel disease. UMIs containing a 6-nucleotide sample barcode were added via template switching. Reprocessing the 5' RACE reads, TCRdb reports a single entry for every CDR3 protein and omits DNA. Here the sample table reports about 210,000 distinct CDR3 sequences. The CDR3 sequence is 15 residues long. The sequenced sample was blood. The chain carries TRBV12-3 or TRBV12-4 and TRBJ2-2; TCRdb's D call, TRBD1, is unchecked because there is no DNA. The TCR originated in a human donor with ulcerative colitis or Crohn's disease, or a healthy co-twin of an affected twin (not recorded which). The CDR3 reads CASSFRRTGNGELFF.